The subject of this entry is one T cell receptor (beta chain). Sequencing used immunoSEQ multiplex PCR; TCRdb keeps in-frame clones, though not all of them. Of about 150,000 clones listed, 91% are singletons. The CDR3 extends over 19 amino acids. V shed 2 bases and J shed 3 bases, with 25 bases lying between them. The germline CDR1 and CDR2 sequences are SGHAT and FQNNGV. The entry originates in a study of T cell responses to AZD1222 COVID-19 vaccine. This clonotype originated in an adult who received the AZD1222 COVID-19 vaccine. The chain links TRBV11-2 to TRBJ1-1; a weak D match, TRBD1 (5 bases). The starting material was peripheral blood, obtained 28 days after the second AZD1222 dose. The CDR3 loop is CASSLHRTPYPGDDTEAFF. The CDR3 DNA follows: TGTGCCAGCAGCTTACATCGGACACCCTACCCGGGGGATGACACTGAAGCTTTCTTT.